The clone carrying this T cell receptor (beta chain) was counted a few times. The antigen remains undetermined. CDR3 size: 13 residues. Trimming at V came to 5 bases and at J to 1 base, leaving 4 bases not matched to a gene. Germline V lookup: CDR1 SQVTM, CDR2 ANQGSEA. The data belong to a study of T-cell reconstitution after alpha-beta-depleted transplantation in children. Study-wide findings and caveats: The origin of high day-60 TCRbeta diversity in some patients lay in surviving recipient T cells and thymic progenitors. About two months after transplant, alpha-beta T cells reportedly came from several hundred expanded graft clones. Counts and diversity of T cells one year after transplant came mostly from newly produced T cells.

Unique molecular identifiers were incorporated when the TCRbeta library was constructed. TCRdb reprocessed the PCR reads with MiXCR, giving one entry per CDR3 protein. The data hold some 600,000 distinct CDR3 sequences, with around 13% observed a single time. The rearrangement uses TRBV29-1 and TRBJ1-1; 7 bases align to TRBD1. The receptor was derived from a male patient younger than 18 who had a stem cell transplant for acute myeloid leukemia, so the T cells may come from the graft donor. The sequenced sample was PBMCs, mostly from graft donor cells, obtained 360 days after TCRalphabeta/CD19-depleted stem cell transplant. This chain's CDR3 is CSVNRGRNTEAFF. The CDR3 region has the DNA TGCAGCGTTAACAGGGGTAGGAACACTGAAGCTTTCTTT.